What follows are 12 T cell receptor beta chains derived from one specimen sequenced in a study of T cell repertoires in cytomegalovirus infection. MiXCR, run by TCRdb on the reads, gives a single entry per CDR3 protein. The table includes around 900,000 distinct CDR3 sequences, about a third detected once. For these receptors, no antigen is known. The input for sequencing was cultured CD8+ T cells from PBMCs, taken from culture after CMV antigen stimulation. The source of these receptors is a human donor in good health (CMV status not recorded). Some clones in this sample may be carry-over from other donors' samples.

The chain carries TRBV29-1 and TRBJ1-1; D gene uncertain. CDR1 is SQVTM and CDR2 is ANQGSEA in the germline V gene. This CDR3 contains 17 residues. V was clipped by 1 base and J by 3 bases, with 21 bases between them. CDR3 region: CSVEVLPMWTGDTEAFF. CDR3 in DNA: TGCAGCGTTGAAGTTCTGCCCATGTGGACTGGGGACACTGAAGCTTTCTTT.

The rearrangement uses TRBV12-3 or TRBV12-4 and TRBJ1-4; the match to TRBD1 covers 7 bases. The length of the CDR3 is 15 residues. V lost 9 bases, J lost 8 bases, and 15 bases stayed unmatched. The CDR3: CASRIDREAGEKLFF. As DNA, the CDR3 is TGTGCCAGTCGAATCGACAGGGAGGCGGGGGAAAAACTGTTTTTT.

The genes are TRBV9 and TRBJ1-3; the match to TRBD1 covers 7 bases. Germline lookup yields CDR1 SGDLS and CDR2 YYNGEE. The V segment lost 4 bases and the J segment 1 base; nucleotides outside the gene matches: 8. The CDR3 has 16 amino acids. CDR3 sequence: CASSLETGMSGNTIYF. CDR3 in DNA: TGTGCCAGCAGCCTAGAGACAGGGATGTCTGGAAACACCATATATTTT.

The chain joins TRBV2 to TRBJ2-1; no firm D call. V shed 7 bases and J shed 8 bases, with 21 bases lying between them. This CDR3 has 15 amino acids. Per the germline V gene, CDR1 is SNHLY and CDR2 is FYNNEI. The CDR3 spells CASTSNSLPLDEQFF. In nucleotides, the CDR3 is TGTGCCAGCACCTCGAACTCCCTCCCCTTAGATGAGCAGTTCTTC.

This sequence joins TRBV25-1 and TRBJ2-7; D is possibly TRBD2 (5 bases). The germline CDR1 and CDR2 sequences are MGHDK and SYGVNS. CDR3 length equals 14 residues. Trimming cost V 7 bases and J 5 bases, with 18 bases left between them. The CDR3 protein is CASTRELGLHEQYV. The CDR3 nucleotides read TGTGCCAGCACGAGGGAGCTGGGTCTTCACGAGCAGTACGTC.

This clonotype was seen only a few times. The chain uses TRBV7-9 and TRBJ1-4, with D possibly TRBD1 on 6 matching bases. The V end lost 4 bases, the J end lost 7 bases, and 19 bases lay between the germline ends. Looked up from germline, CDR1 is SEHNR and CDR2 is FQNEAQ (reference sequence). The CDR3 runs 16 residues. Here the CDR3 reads CASSSSGQRIPEKLFF. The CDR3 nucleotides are TGTGCCAGCAGCTCCTCCGGACAGCGGATTCCTGAAAAACTGTTTTTT. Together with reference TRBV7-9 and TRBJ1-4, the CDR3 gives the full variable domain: DTGVSQNPRHKITKRGQNVTFRCDPISEHNRLYWYRQTLGQGPEFLTYFQNEAQLEKSRLLSDRFSAERPKGSFSTLEIQRTEQGDSAMYLCASSSSGQRIPEKLFFGSGTQLSVL.

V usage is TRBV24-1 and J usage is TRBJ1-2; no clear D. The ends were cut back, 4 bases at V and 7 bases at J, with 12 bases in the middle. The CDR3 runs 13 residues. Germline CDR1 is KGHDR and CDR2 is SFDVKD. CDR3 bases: TGTGCCACCAGTGAATCAGCCTTTGTTGGCTACACCTTC. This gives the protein CATSESAFVGYTF.

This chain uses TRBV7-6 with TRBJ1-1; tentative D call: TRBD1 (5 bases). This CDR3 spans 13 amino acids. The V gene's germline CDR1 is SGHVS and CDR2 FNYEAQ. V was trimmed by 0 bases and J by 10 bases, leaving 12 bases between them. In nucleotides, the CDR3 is TGTGCCAGCAGCTTAGCGGGGGGATCGGGAGCTTTCTTT. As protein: CASSLAGGSGAFF.

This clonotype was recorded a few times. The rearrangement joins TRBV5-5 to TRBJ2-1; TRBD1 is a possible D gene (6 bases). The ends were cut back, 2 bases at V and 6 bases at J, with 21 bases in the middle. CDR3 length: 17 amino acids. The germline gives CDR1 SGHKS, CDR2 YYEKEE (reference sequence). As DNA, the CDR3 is TGTGCCAGCAGCTTAAGACAGGAGGTATTCGGGGCCAATGAGCAGTTCTTC. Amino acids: CASSLRQEVFGANEQFF.

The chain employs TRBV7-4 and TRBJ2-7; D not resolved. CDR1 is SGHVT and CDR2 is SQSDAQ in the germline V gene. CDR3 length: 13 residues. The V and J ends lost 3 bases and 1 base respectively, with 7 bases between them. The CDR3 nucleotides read TGTGCCAGCAGCTTGACACTTTCCTACGAGCAGTACTTC. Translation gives CASSLTLSYEQYF.

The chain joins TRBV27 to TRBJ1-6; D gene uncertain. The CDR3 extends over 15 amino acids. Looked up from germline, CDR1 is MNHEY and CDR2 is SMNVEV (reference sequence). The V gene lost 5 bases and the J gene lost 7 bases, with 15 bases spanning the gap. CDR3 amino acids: CASSPAPGVNSPLHF. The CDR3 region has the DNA TGTGCCAGCAGTCCCGCCCCGGGAGTCAATTCACCCCTCCACTTT.

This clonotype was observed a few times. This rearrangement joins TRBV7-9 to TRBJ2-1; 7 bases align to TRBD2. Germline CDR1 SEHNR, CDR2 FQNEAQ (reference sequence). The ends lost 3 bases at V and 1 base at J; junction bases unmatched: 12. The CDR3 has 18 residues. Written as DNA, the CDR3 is TGTGCCAGCAGCTTCCCGCTCCCCCGGGGGGATTCCTACAATGAGCAGTTCTTC. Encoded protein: CASSFPLPRGDSYNEQFF.